This T cell receptor (beta chain) was retrieved from a study of a mutant IDH1 vaccine in newly diagnosed glioma. Overall study: Visits designated V12 and V13 were conducted at weeks 35 and 47, respectively.

Described time point: week 35, safety follow-up. One vaccine dose held 300 ug of mutant IDH1 20-mer peptide and came with topical imiquimod. TCRdb's copy holds only in-frame clones and misses some; the assay was immunoSEQ multiplex PCR. The sample yields tens of thousands of clones, 70% to 90% seen once. Note on this clone: The antigen is unknown.

The input for sequencing was PBMCs, taken from a glioma patient whose treatment included an IDH1 peptide vaccine. The sequence was collected from a middle-aged woman with glioma.

CDR3 sequence (DNA): TGTGCCAGCAGCTGGGGAAGGGGAAATAACTATGGCTACACCTTC. Its protein product is CASSWGRGNNYGYTF. The chain joins TRBV7-2 to TRBJ1-2; perhaps TRBD1 as D (5 bases). Germline assignment: CDR1 SGHTA and CDR2 FQGNSA. V was shortened by 4 bases and J by 1 base, with 13 bases between the two germline ends. The CDR3 consists of 15 residues.